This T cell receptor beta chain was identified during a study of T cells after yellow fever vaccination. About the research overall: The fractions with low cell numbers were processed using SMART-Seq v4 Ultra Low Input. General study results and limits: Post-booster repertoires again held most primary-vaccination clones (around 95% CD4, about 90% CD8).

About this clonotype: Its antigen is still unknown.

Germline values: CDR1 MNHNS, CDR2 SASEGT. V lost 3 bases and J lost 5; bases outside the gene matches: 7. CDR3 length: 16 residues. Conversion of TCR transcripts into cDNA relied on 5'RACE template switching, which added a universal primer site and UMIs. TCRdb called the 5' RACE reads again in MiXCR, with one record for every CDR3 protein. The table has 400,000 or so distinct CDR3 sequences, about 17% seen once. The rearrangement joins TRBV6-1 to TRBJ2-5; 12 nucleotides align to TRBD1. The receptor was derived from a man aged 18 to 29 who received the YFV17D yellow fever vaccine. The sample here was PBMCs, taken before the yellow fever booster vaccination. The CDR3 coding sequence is TGTGCCAGCAGTGACCCGGGACAGGGGGCGCCTGAGACCCAGTACTTC. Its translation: CASSDPGQGAPETQYF.